This T cell receptor (beta chain) was sequenced during a study of T cells in women clearing cervical HPV infection. Across the study: Controls were women whose single incident HPV16 infection cleared within 12 months without precancer or cancer.

Dot-blot hybridization genotyped cervical HPV amplified with MY09/MY11 PCR. On this clone itself: The read is 3 residues too short to cover the CDR3 end, so that end is filled in from the germline J gene.

Sequencing used immunoSEQ multiplex PCR; TCRdb keeps in-frame clones, though not all of them. The table gives about 20,000 clones; the top ten clones make up about 3% of it. V lost 4 bases to trimming and J lost 7 bases; unmatched junction nucleotides: 4. The germline V gene has CDR1 SGHRS and CDR2 YFSETQ. The CDR3 contains 14 residues. The sequence was obtained from a woman between 18 and 70 years old with a cervical HPV16 infection that either progressed to CIN3+ or cleared (not recorded which). The sequenced sample was blood buffy coat. J is TRBJ1-4 and V is TRBV5-1; 10 bases line up with TRBD1. The sequenced CDR3 bases are TGCGCCAGCAGCACGGGACAGGGGCTTGAAAAA. Protein sequence: CASSTGQGLEK. The whole CDR3 sequence reads CASSTGQGLEKLFF.